Here is one TCR beta chain with its context. This sample is part of a study of blood T cell repertoires in COVID-19. Turning to the study itself: Researchers got acute and convalescent COVID-19 samples from the United States, Italy and Spain. In each case, the material was cDNA or gDNA derived from T cells, B-cell-depleted T cells, or PBMCs.

V lost 7 bases and J lost 9; bases outside the gene matches: 17. CDR3 size: 16 residues. Germline V gene lookup returns CDR1 LNHDA and CDR2 SQIVND (reference sequence). Original data processing: Cell counts per sample came from amplifying reference gene primers. Sequencing was performed with immunoSEQ multiplex PCR; in TCRdb, only in-frame clones are kept and a portion is missing. Clonal size and the V and J genes are those of that table, whereas D and trimming came from the DNA. Among some 96,000 clones listed, almost 80% were seen once. The chain links TRBV19 to TRBJ1-5; 8 bases fit TRBD1. This receptor was obtained from a woman between 70 and 85 years old with acute or convalescent COVID-19. The sample comprised peripheral blood. The CDR3 reads CASMGGTGVIKRPQHF. The CDR3 DNA reads TGTGCCAGTATGGGGGGGACAGGAGTAATCAAGCGGCCCCAGCATTTT.